These 21 T cell receptor beta chains share one sample of origin, sequenced in a study of neurological immune-mediated disorders. Described time point: longitudinal time-point 3. MiXCR, applied by TCRdb to the 5' RACE reads, yields one record per CDR3 protein. Among approximately 47,000 distinct CDR3 sequences, approximately 11% were seen once, and the ten largest hold roughly 10%. The sample comprised PBMCs. These receptors all come from a male donor with HTLV-1-associated myelopathy (HAM/TSP).

This clonotype was counted many times. This sequence joins TRBV4-1 and TRBJ1-1; D unclear. CDR3 length: 15 residues. V dropped 1 base and J dropped 0 bases, with 9 bases sitting between them. Germline CDR1 reads MGHRA; CDR2 reads YSYEKL. DNA of the CDR3: TGCGCCAGCAGCCAAGGACGGGTGATGAACACTGAAGCTTTCTTT. Translated: CASSQGRVMNTEAFF.

This clonotype was seen many times. The chain links TRBV12-3 or TRBV12-4 to TRBJ1-2, with D unresolved. The CDR3 runs 14 residues. Trimming stripped 3 bases from V and 4 bases from J, with 12 bases between. CDR3 in amino acids: CASSFLGSSYGYTF. The CDR3 DNA is TGTGCCAGCAGTTTTTTGGGGTCGAGCTATGGCTACACCTTC.

In its sample, this clonotype was seen many times. The chain combines TRBV11-1 with TRBJ2-7; D not resolved. Germline V lookup: CDR1 SGHAT, CDR2 FQDESV (reference sequence). Deletions cut 3 bases from V and 0 bases from J, with 6 bases between. The CDR3 runs 13 residues. The CDR3, as DNA: TGTGCCAGCAGCTTCTCTAGCTCCTACGAGCAGTACTTC. Its protein is CASSFSSSYEQYF.

The table lists this clonotype with many counts. The rearrangement links TRBV9 to TRBJ2-5; D is uncertain. V lost 0 bases and J lost 3, with 9 bases in between. CDR1 is SGDLS and CDR2 is YYNGEE in the germline V gene. The CDR3 covers 14 residues. CDR3 DNA sequence: TGTGCCAGCAGCGTAGATCCAAGCGAAGAGACCCAGTACTTC. It specifies CASSVDPSEETQYF.

In the case of this clonotype: It may be a read error: a sequence one base away is much more abundant. The J gene is TRBJ1-2, the V gene TRBV30; D is possibly TRBD1 (5 bases). This CDR3 has 12 residues. Per the germline V gene, CDR1 is GTSNPN and CDR2 is SVGIG (reference sequence). In DNA form, the CDR3 reads TGTGCCTGGACGCAGGGTAACTATAGCTACACCTTC. This translates into CAWTQGNYSYTF.

This clonotype was seen many times. V and J are TRBV2 and TRBJ1-6, with TRBD1 as a possible D gene (6 bases). The CDR3 has 14 residues. V gave up 8 bases and J gave up 4 bases, with 12 bases separating them. The germline V gene has CDR1 SNHLY and CDR2 FYNNEI. DNA of the CDR3: TGTGCCAGCTTCAGGGGACCTTATAATTCACCCCTCCACTTT. As protein: CASFRGPYNSPLHF. Using reference TRBV2 and TRBJ1-6 for the parts outside the CDR3, the full variable domain is EPEVTQTPSHQVTQMGQEVILRCVPISNHLYFYWYRQILGQKVEFLVSFYNNEISEKSEIFDDQFSVERPDGSNFTLKIRSTKLEDSAMYFCASFRGPYNSPLHFGNGTRLTVT.

This clonotype was seen repeatedly, ten times or more. J is TRBJ2-2 and V is TRBV5-1, with 8 bases that match TRBD1. With V trimmed by 4 bases and J by 9 bases, 11 bases remained unmatched. The length of the CDR3 is 15 residues. Looked up from germline, CDR1 is SGHRS and CDR2 is YFSETQ. The CDR3 bases are TGCGCCAGCAGCCCGAGGACAGGGTTGGGCCGGGAGCTGTTTTTT. The encoded protein is CASSPRTGLGRELFF. Filled out from reference TRBV5-1 and TRBJ2-2, the complete variable domain reads KAGVTQTPRYLIKTRGQQVTLSCSPISGHRSVSWYQQTPGQGLQFLFEYFSETQRNKGNFPGRFSGRQFSNSRSEMNVSTLELGDSALYLCASSPRTGLGRELFFGEGSRLTVL.

The chain employs TRBV15 and TRBJ2-1; 7 nucleotides line up with TRBD2. V dropped 3 bases and J dropped 6; count of bases not matched to a gene: 11. Germline-derived CDR1 and CDR2 are LNHNV and YYDKDF (reference sequence). CDR3 size: 16 residues. The CDR3 loop is CATSSWTSGGGNEQFF. The CDR3 bases are TGTGCCACCAGCAGCTGGACCTCTGGCGGGGGCAATGAGCAGTTCTTC. Full variable domain (remainder filled in from reference TRBV15 and TRBJ2-1): DAMVIQNPRYQVTQFGKPVTLSCSQTLNHNVMYWYQQKSSQAPKLLFHYYDKDFNNEADTPDNFQSRRPNTSFCFLDIRSPGLGDTAMYLCATSSWTSGGGNEQFFGPGTRLTVL.

This clonotype was found many times. The chain has TRBV29-1 and TRBJ2-7; tentatively, D is TRBD2 (6 bases). V shed 3 bases and J shed 7 bases, with 22 bases lying between them. Germline V CDR1 and CDR2: SQVTM, ANQGSEA. CDR3 length: 15 residues. DNA for the CDR3: TGCAGCGTTGAGGGACTTCAGGGCGGGTTACAGGAGCAGTACTTC. Encoded protein: CSVEGLQGGLQEQYF.

This clonotype was picked up many times. This chain joins TRBV10-2 and TRBJ1-5; 8 bases are shared with TRBD1. The CDR3 loop spans 17 amino acids. J was trimmed by 0 bases and V by 4 bases; bases with no gene match: 8. The germline gives CDR1 WSHSY, CDR2 SAAADI. CDR3 in amino acids: CASSADRGGYSNQPQHF. CDR3 DNA sequence: TGCGCCAGCAGTGCAGACAGGGGCGGCTATAGCAATCAGCCCCAGCATTTT.

At least ten counts were recorded for this clonotype. A much larger clone sits a single nucleotide away, making a read error possible. The genes are TRBV27 and TRBJ1-1; no reliable D call. Germline V gene lookup returns CDR1 MNHEY and CDR2 SMNVEV (reference sequence). This CDR3 spans 15 amino acids. The CDR3 sequence: CANSRPGIVGFEAFF. The CDR3 DNA follows: TGTGCCAACAGTAGACCGGGGATTGTGGGGTTTGAAGCTTTCTTT.

This clonotype was counted ten times or more. The chain couples TRBV29-1 to TRBJ2-7, with 9 bases aligning to TRBD1. The germline CDR1 and CDR2 sequences are SQVTM and ANQGSEA. V shed 0 bases, J shed 3 bases, and the junction held 3 bases outside the gene matches. The CDR3 runs to 14 residues. The CDR3 bases are TGCAGCGTTGAAGAGAGGGGACAGGGCTACGAGCAGTACTTC. Protein: CSVEERGQGYEQYF.

This clonotype was picked up a small number of times. This chain links TRBV7-6 with TRBJ1-3; D unresolved. The CDR3 sequence is 15 residues long. With 1 base removed from V and 4 bases from J, the gap between germline ends came to 11 bases. Germline loops: CDR1 SGHVS, CDR2 FNYEAQ. The CDR3 loop is CASSLGGSDGNTIYF. The CDR3 nucleotides read TGTGCCAGCAGCTTAGGTGGGTCGGACGGAAACACCATATATTTT.

This clonotype was found many times. The chain has TRBV5-1 and TRBJ1-5, with D possibly matching TRBD1 (5 bases). V shed 0 bases and J shed 5 bases, with 6 bases lying between them. This CDR3 has 13 amino acids. Germline values: CDR1 SGHRS, CDR2 YFSETQ. CDR3 sequence (DNA): TGCGCCAGCAGCTTGGAGGGGCATCAGCCCCAGCATTTT. Its protein product is CASSLEGHQPQHF.

This clonotype was counted many times. The chain couples TRBV20-1 to TRBJ2-1; the match to TRBD2 covers 13 bases. Trimming removed 5 bases from V and 2 bases from J; junction bases left unmatched: 6. CDR3 length: 16 residues. Looked up from germline, CDR1 is DFQATT and CDR2 is SNEGSKA (reference sequence). CDR3 loop: CSALTSGGAPYNEQFF. The CDR3 bases are TGCAGTGCTCTTACTAGCGGGGGGGCCCCCTACAATGAGCAGTTCTTC.

This clonotype appeared many times. The chain carries TRBV7-2 and TRBJ2-7, with D perhaps matching TRBD2 (6 bases). V was shortened by 5 bases and J by 3 bases, with 14 bases between the two germline ends. The V gene's germline CDR1 is SGHTA and CDR2 FQGNSA. The CDR3 loop spans 14 amino acids. The DNA for the CDR3 is TGTGCCAGCAGCCCTCCTGGGACTTTCTACGAGCAGTACTTC. Translating it yields CASSPPGTFYEQYF.

This clonotype was observed many times. The gene calls are TRBV9 and TRBJ2-7; 7 bases are shared with TRBD1. The V and J ends lost 4 bases and 6 bases, in that order; junction bases with no gene match: 7. The CDR3 has 13 amino acids. Germline assignment: CDR1 SGDLS and CDR2 YYNGEE. CDR3 in amino acids: CASSSRQGLEQYF. The CDR3 nucleotides read TGTGCCAGCAGCAGCCGACAGGGCCTCGAGCAGTACTTC.

This clonotype has at least ten counts. The chain is built from TRBV12-3 or TRBV12-4 and TRBJ1-1, with D possibly TRBD1 on 5 matching bases. CDR3 size: 12 residues. Trimming left V 5 bases short and J 1 base short, with 5 bases between. CDR3 sequence reads: CASSQGNTEAFF. The CDR3, as DNA: TGTGCCAGCAGTCAGGGGAACACTGAAGCTTTCTTT.

This clonotype appeared many times. J is TRBJ2-3 and V is TRBV6-5; possibly TRBD2 for D (6 bases). Germline V lookup: CDR1 MNHEY, CDR2 SVGAGI. The CDR3 has 15 amino acids. V lost 5 bases and J lost 8, with 20 bases in between. Written as DNA, the CDR3 is TGTGCCAGCAGTACATTACTAGCTATGGACCGTACGCAGTATTTT. Residues: CASSTLLAMDRTQYF.

This clonotype has a handful of counts. One end of the junction varies from germline; a read error may be responsible. This CDR3 reads CASSSGLAGDF. The CDR3 region has the DNA TGCGCCAGCAGTTCCGGACTAGCGGGGGATTTT. J is TRBJ2-3 and V is TRBV10-2; 13 nucleotides line up with TRBD2. This CDR3 region has 11 residues. In germline, CDR1 is WSHSY, CDR2 SAAADI.

This clonotype was observed a handful of times. The rearrangement links TRBV6-1 to TRBJ2-5; perhaps TRBD1 as D (6 bases). Germline-derived CDR1 and CDR2 are MNHNS and SASEGT. Trimming shortened V by 1 base and J by 5 bases, and 14 bases separated the two germline ends. The CDR3 extends over 15 amino acids. This CDR3 is CASSEGLGAEETQYF. In DNA, the CDR3 is TGTGCCAGCAGTGAAGGTTTGGGGGCTGAGGAGACCCAGTACTTC.